These 10 T cell receptor beta chains originate from one sample sequenced in a study of CD8 T cells in ankylosing spondylitis. Findings of the study overall: Blood of patients with ankylosing spondylitis appeared to be characterized by a TCR beta motif of several highly homologous variants.

In TCRdb, the 5' RACE reads were re-called with MiXCR into one record per CDR3 protein. The sample contains about 210,000 distinct CDR3 sequences, just under 7.5% of which appear only once. Their target antigens are unknown. Sequenced sample: blood, either unsorted or a sorted T cell fraction (not recorded which). The receptors come from a male donor with ankylosing spondylitis.

The rearrangement uses TRBV20-1 and TRBJ2-5; a weak D match, TRBD2 (5 bases). CDR3 size: 15 residues. The ends were cut back, 5 bases at V and 5 bases at J, with 21 bases in the middle. Germline V gene sequence: CDR1 DFQATT, CDR2 SNEGSKA (reference sequence). CDR3 sequence (DNA): TGCAGTGCTCCCCACTTTTTCGGGGTCCAGGAGACCCAGTACTTC. Translation gives CSAPHFFGVQETQYF.

This clonotype was detected only a few times. V is TRBV3-1 and J is TRBJ2-1; 8 positions match TRBD2. The trim removed 3 bases at V and 7 bases at J, leaving 11 bases unmatched. This CDR3 has 16 amino acids. The germline V gene has CDR1 LGHDT and CDR2 YNNKEL (reference sequence). The CDR3 DNA reads as TGTGCCAGCAGCCAGGACCGCAGCGGGAGACATAATGAGCAGTTCTTC. It encodes CASSQDRSGRHNEQFF.

This clonotype occurred many times. The J gene is TRBJ2-2, the V gene TRBV9; D is unclear. Per the germline V gene, CDR1 is SGDLS and CDR2 is YYNGEE. CDR3 length: 15 residues. V gave up 5 bases and J gave up 3 bases, with 14 bases separating them. Here the CDR3 DNA reads TGTGCCAGCAGTACCCTCAAAAAAGACACCGGGGAGCTGTTTTTT. Translating it yields CASSTLKKDTGELFF.

This clonotype came up many times. This rearrangement joins TRBV6-2 or TRBV6-3 to TRBJ2-1, with 7 nucleotides matching TRBD1. The germline CDR1 and CDR2 sequences are MNHEY and SVGEGT. V lost 5 bases to trimming and J lost 2 bases; unmatched junction nucleotides: 6. The CDR3 runs 15 residues. CDR3 protein: CASSGDREPYNEQFF. In DNA form, the CDR3 reads TGTGCCAGCAGTGGAGACAGGGAGCCCTACAATGAGCAGTTCTTC.

There are a few counts of this clonotype. The chain links TRBV11-2 to TRBJ2-1, with D perhaps matching TRBD1 (6 bases). The CDR3 covers 16 residues. Trimming pared 3 bases from V and 4 bases from J, leaving 16 bases between. Germline loops: CDR1 SGHAT, CDR2 FQNNGV. CDR3 sequence (DNA): TGTGCCAGCAGCTTCAGGGGACCGGGCCGGTACAATGAGCAGTTCTTC. This codes for CASSFRGPGRYNEQFF.

The chain couples TRBV10-1 to TRBJ1-4; D perhaps matches TRBD1 (5 bases). Looked up from germline, CDR1 is WNHNN and CDR2 is SYGVQD (reference sequence). This CDR3 is 16 amino acids long. The V and J ends lost 3 bases and 4 bases respectively, with 15 bases between them. The DNA for the CDR3 is TGCGCCAGCAGTGACCCAACAGGCCTCGATAATGAAAAACTGTTTTTT. This encodes CASSDPTGLDNEKLFF.

This chain connects TRBV7-9 to TRBJ1-5, with D perhaps TRBD1 (6 bases). V dropped 5 bases and J dropped 6 bases, with 23 bases sitting between them. Germline lookup yields CDR1 SEHNR and CDR2 FQNEAQ (reference sequence). The CDR3 length is 17 residues. CDR3 sequence: CASSPGEVGGLSQPQHF. The CDR3 bases are TGTGCCAGCAGCCCAGGAGAGGTGGGGGGGCTGAGTCAGCCCCAGCATTTT. The variable domain in full, with the rest retrieved from reference TRBV7-9 and TRBJ1-5, is DTGVSQNPRHKITKRGQNVTFRCDPISEHNRLYWYRQTLGQGPEFLTYFQNEAQLEKSRLLSDRFSAERPKGSFSTLEIQRTEQGDSAMYLCASSPGEVGGLSQPQHFGDGTRLSIL.

V usage is TRBV9 and J usage is TRBJ2-7, with a weak D call TRBD2 (6 bases). Germline V CDR1 and CDR2: SGDLS, YYNGEE. Trimming stripped 3 bases from V and 7 bases from J, with 14 bases between. The CDR3 consists of 13 residues. The CDR3 is CASSGGAGREQYF. CDR3 DNA sequence: TGTGCCAGCAGCGGGGGAGCGGGTAGAGAGCAGTACTTC.

This clonotype was observed many times. The chain combines TRBV20-1 with TRBJ2-5; maybe TRBD1 (6 bases). CDR1 and CDR2 (germline): DFQATT, SNEGSKA (reference sequence). Trimming stripped 3 bases from V and 5 bases from J, with 13 bases between. The CDR3 extends over 13 amino acids. The chain's CDR3 is CSARAGARETQYF. The CDR3 DNA sequence: TGCAGTGCTAGGGCAGGGGCGAGGGAGACCCAGTACTTC.

V is TRBV7-6 and J is TRBJ2-7; 7 bases are a match to TRBD2. The CDR3 is 15 residues long. Trimming at V came to 0 bases and at J to 3 bases, leaving 5 bases not matched to a gene. In germline, CDR1 is SGHVS, CDR2 FNYEAQ. CDR3 nucleotide sequence: TGTGCCAGCAGCTTAGCCCGGGGGAGGGGCTACGAGCAGTACTTC. Translating gives CASSLARGRGYEQYF.